This TCR beta chain is drawn from a study of identical twins. Study-wide results and limits: Sequences that were out-of-frame, alpha and twin-shared displayed an excess of low generation probability.

This clonotype was seen ten or more times. The antigen is unknown. A universal primer site came from template switching; cDNA carried unique molecular identifiers. MiXCR, applied by TCRdb to the 5' RACE reads, yields one record per CDR3 protein. This table has 450,000 to 500,000 distinct CDR3 sequences, approximately 15% appearing once. Germline V CDR1 and CDR2: SQVTM, ANQGSEA. The CDR3 runs to 11 residues. V was pared by 6 bases and J by 9 bases, with 12 bases between. These data also featured in a second study, about yellow fever vaccine responses in identical twins.

The clonotype was recovered from a woman between 18 and 29 years old in good health. The source material was CD4+ T cells sorted from blood. This sequence joins TRBV29-1 and TRBJ2-4; possibly TRBD2 for D (6 bases). CDR3 loop: CSVGSKGIQYF. The CDR3 bases are TGCAGCGTCGGGAGCAAGGGCATTCAGTACTTC. The whole variable domain, remainder taken from reference TRBV29-1 and TRBJ2-4, is SAVISQKPSRDICQRGTSLTIQCQVDSQVTMMFWYRQQPGQSLTLIATANQGSEATYESGFVIDKFPISRPNLTFSTLTVSNMSPEDSSIYLCSVGSKGIQYFGAGTRLSVL.